The 14 T cell receptor beta chains below all came from one sample that was sequenced in a study of T cells in Graves' hyperthyroidism and ophthalmopathy. Researchers took RNA transcripts and amplified the TCR beta CDR3 regions from them. In the first-round RT-PCR of the TCR CDR3, the HTBI primer set was used. TCRdb re-derived calls from the multiplex PCR reads in MiXCR, one entry per CDR3 protein. Of around 270,000 distinct CDR3 sequences in the sample, around 20% are singletons; the top ten hold 35% to 45%. The sample was blood. All receptors derive from a man aged 50-59 years with Graves' ophthalmopathy.

This clonotype has at least ten counts. The gene calls are TRBV6-4 and TRBJ2-3; D perhaps matches TRBD2 (5 bases). This CDR3 contains 14 residues. V was cut by 3 bases and J by 4 bases, with 11 bases left in between. Germline V gives CDR1 MRHNA, CDR2 SNTAGT. CDR3 region: CASSEGEEADTQYF. CDR3 sequence (DNA): TGTGCCAGCAGTGAGGGAGAAGAGGCAGATACGCAGTATTTT.

This clonotype was seen repeatedly, ten times or more. CDR3 sequence: CASSLNLGETQYF. CDR3 DNA sequence: TGTGCCAGCAGCTTAAATTTGGGGGAGACCCAGTACTTC. The chain combines TRBV7-3 with TRBJ2-5; D remains unclear. V was clipped by 1 base and J by 5 bases, with 8 bases between them. The CDR3 totals 13 residues. CDR1 and CDR2 (germline): SGHTA, FQGTGA.

This clonotype occurred many times. The genes are TRBV7-2 and TRBJ2-1; 8 nucleotides agree with TRBD2. Trimming removed 2 bases from V and 10 bases from J; junction bases left unmatched: 13. The CDR3 contains 16 residues. Germline assignment: CDR1 SGHTA and CDR2 FQGNSA. DNA of the CDR3: TGTGCCAGCAGCTTACTGGCGGGAGGAGAGGCAAGAGAGCAGTTCTTC. Its protein is CASSLLAGGEAREQFF.

V is TRBV5-6 and J is TRBJ2-1; no firm D call. The CDR3 consists of 15 residues. With 4 bases removed from V and 3 bases from J, the gap between germline ends came to 14 bases. Germline V gene sequence: CDR1 SGHDT, CDR2 YYEEEE. CDR3: CASSRRLTGYNEQFF. DNA of the CDR3: TGTGCCAGCAGCCGTAGGTTGACTGGCTACAATGAGCAGTTCTTC.

This clonotype was seen only a few times. The chain recombines TRBV5-1 with TRBJ1-5; 7 positions match TRBD1. The ends lost 1 base at V and 9 bases at J; junction bases unmatched: 4. CDR1 SGHRS and CDR2 YFSETQ come from the germline V gene. The CDR3 extends over 13 amino acids. CDR3 residues: CASSLTGAGPQHF. DNA of the CDR3: TGCGCCAGCAGCTTGACAGGGGCCGGGCCCCAGCATTTT.

This clonotype was observed at least ten times. For the CDR3, the DNA is TGTGCCAGCAGTTTAGACAGGGTCGGCTACACCTTC. Translation: CASSLDRVGYTF. The chain carries TRBV28 and TRBJ1-2, with TRBD1 matching over 7 bases. V was clipped by 2 bases and J by 8 bases; unmatched bases: 2. Germline loops: CDR1 MDHEN, CDR2 SYDVKM. There are 12 residues in the CDR3.

This clonotype has at least ten counts. The V call is TRBV28, the J call TRBJ2-3; 14 bases are shared with TRBD2. The CDR3 runs to 17 residues. Looked up from germline, CDR1 is MDHEN and CDR2 is SYDVKM. The V segment lost 3 bases and the J segment 6 bases; nucleotides outside the gene matches: 8. CDR3 DNA: TGTGCCAGCAGTTTTCCGGGACTAGCGGGAGTAGGGGATACGCAGTATTTT. This sequence encodes CASSFPGLAGVGDTQYF.

At least ten counts were recorded for this clonotype. The V call is TRBV30, the J call TRBJ2-7; unclear D gene. The germline V gene encodes CDR1 GTSNPN and CDR2 SVGIG (reference sequence). CDR3 length: 12 amino acids. V was cut by 0 bases and J by 0 bases, with 3 bases left in between. CDR3 in amino acids: CAWSVSSYEQYF. CDR3 bases: TGTGCCTGGAGTGTGAGCTCCTACGAGCAGTACTTC.

CDR3 in DNA: TGTGCCAGCCGGGACAGGACTAATGAAAAACTGTTTTTT. It specifies CASRDRTNEKLFF. V gene TRBV6-1 combines with J gene TRBJ1-4, with 8 bases that match TRBD1. Germline CDR1 is MNHNS and CDR2 is SASEGT. This CDR3 has 13 residues. J lost 2 bases, V lost 8 bases, and 1 base had no gene match.

This clonotype was seen at least ten times. The chain combines TRBV18 with TRBJ2-3, with D possibly TRBD1 on 5 matching bases. CDR3 length: 15 amino acids. In germline, CDR1 is KGHSH, CDR2 LQKENI. The V gene lost 1 base and the J gene lost 5 bases, with 13 bases spanning the gap. The CDR3 sequence is CASSPLSGRGDTQYF. CDR3 in DNA: TGTGCCAGCTCACCACTCTCAGGGCGAGGAGATACGCAGTATTTT.

This clonotype was seen at least ten times. The gene calls are TRBV2 and TRBJ1-2; TRBD1 is a possible D gene (5 bases). CDR1 is SNHLY and CDR2 is FYNNEI in the germline V gene. The CDR3 length is 14 residues. V was clipped by 4 bases and J by 0 bases, with 9 bases between them. In nucleotides, the CDR3 is TGTGCCAGCAGTGGGGACGGACCTAACTATGGCTACACCTTC. Translating it yields CASSGDGPNYGYTF.

This clonotype was detected only a few times. The J gene is TRBJ2-7, the V gene TRBV18; TRBD1 matches at 9 bases. This CDR3 is built from 16 residues. Germline loops: CDR1 KGHSH, CDR2 LQKENI. V shed 3 bases, J shed 1 base, and the junction held 7 bases outside the gene matches. The DNA of the CDR3 is TGTGCCAGCTCACCGTTCGGGACAGGGCATTCCTACGAGCAGTACTTC. Amino acid sequence: CASSPFGTGHSYEQYF.

This clonotype was seen a few times. V gene TRBV6-1 combines with J gene TRBJ2-5; D is unclear. The germline gives CDR1 MNHNS, CDR2 SASEGT. Between the trimmed V and J ends, which lost 2 bases and 13 bases, there was a span of 14 bases. The CDR3 has 12 amino acids. The CDR3 DNA is TGTGCCAGCAGTGAACGAGCATCCCTCGCGTACTTC. It specifies CASSERASLAYF.

This clonotype was seen ten or more times. This sequence joins TRBV20-1 and TRBJ1-1; D gene uncertain. Looked up from germline, CDR1 is DFQATT and CDR2 is SNEGSKA (reference sequence). The CDR3 covers 10 residues. V was cut by 1 base and J by 10 bases, with 7 bases left in between. The CDR3 DNA is TGCAGTGCTAGAGTGGCGAGAGCTTTCTTT. Translation gives CSARVARAFF.